This T cell receptor (beta chain) comes out of a study of cytotoxic CD8 clonotypes in ibrutinib-treated CLL. This CDR3 is 15 amino acids long. CDR1 SGHRS and CDR2 YFSETQ come from the germline V gene. The V and J ends lost 4 bases and 6 bases, in that order; junction bases with no gene match: 6. Sequencing was designed to attain a depth spanning 1 in 200,000 to 1 in 1 million T cells. Method: immunoSEQ multiplex PCR; TCRdb's copy keeps in-frame clones and lacks some. The table lists fewer than 55,000 clones, roughly 57% of them singletons, with less than 30% in the top ten. The sequencing here drew on PBMCs, taken after 24 months of ibrutinib treatment. This clonotype originated in a human donor with chronic lymphocytic leukemia. V gene TRBV5-1 combines with J gene TRBJ2-1; TRBD2 agrees at 11 bases. The CDR3 reads CASSQTGTSGNEQFF. For the CDR3, the DNA is TGCGCCAGCAGCCAGACCGGGACTAGCGGCAATGAGCAGTTCTTC.